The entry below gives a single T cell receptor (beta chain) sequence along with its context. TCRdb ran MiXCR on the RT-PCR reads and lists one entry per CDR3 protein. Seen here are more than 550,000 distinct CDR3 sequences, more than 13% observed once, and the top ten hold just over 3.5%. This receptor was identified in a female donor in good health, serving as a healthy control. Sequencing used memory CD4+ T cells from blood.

In DNA, the CDR3 is TGTGCCAGCAGATTTAGCGGGAGTCGAGGCACAGATACGCAGTATTTT. Translating it yields CASRFSGSRGTDTQYF. This chain links TRBV12-3 or TRBV12-4 with TRBJ2-3; TRBD2 matches 9 bases. CDR3 length: 16 residues. V trimming: 6 bases; J trimming: 1 base; junction bases outside the gene matches: 8.